This T cell receptor beta chain comes out of a study of a mutant IDH1 vaccine in newly diagnosed glioma. Study summary: Of the patients given treatment, about 62% were male and approximately 40% were female, and a mean age of about 40 years was recorded. Earlier care involved radiotherapy, temozolomide, or both, and the majority received both. Study-wide results and limits: Pseudoprogression apparently tracked independently of changes in top peripheral T cell clonotypes.

Concerning this clone itself: Its antigen is undetermined.

Method: immunoSEQ multiplex PCR; TCRdb's copy keeps in-frame clones and lacks some. This table holds 30,000 to 40,000 clones, 78% found once. CDR1 is MNHEY, CDR2 SVGAGI, per germline. J was trimmed by 4 bases and V by 2 bases; bases with no gene match: 10. The CDR3 spans 16 residues. As to time point: baseline, week 1 (first vaccination visit). The treatment denotes: pre-vaccination baseline after standard-of-care therapy. The clonotype was recovered from a man aged 40-55 years with glioma. Some clones in this sample may be carry-over from other donors' samples. The rearrangement uses TRBV6-5 and TRBJ1-1, with 7 bases identical to TRBD1. This specimen consisted of PBMCs, obtained from a glioma patient treated with radiotherapy, temozolomide or both. The CDR3 here is CASSYPHRGYGTEAFF. The CDR3 DNA sequence: TGTGCCAGCAGTTACCCCCACAGGGGTTACGGCACTGAAGCTTTCTTT.